The next 20 T cell receptor beta chains were all read from a single sample in a study. TCRdb's copy holds only in-frame clones and misses some; the assay was immunoSEQ multiplex PCR. Counted here are under 55,000 clones, over 90% occurring once; the ten biggest clones make up about 10%. The specimen sequenced was PBMCs. Receptor source: a man aged 35 to 55 with rheumatoid arthritis.

This clone has a single count. The rearrangement joins TRBV9 to TRBJ2-1; TRBD1 matches 8 bases. Per germline, CDR1 SGDLS and CDR2 YYNGEE. CDR3 size: 15 residues. The trim removed 0 bases at V and 6 bases at J, leaving 5 bases unmatched. The CDR3 reads CASSVEWTGSNEQFF. CDR3 DNA sequence: TGTGCCAGCAGCGTAGAATGGACAGGGTCCAATGAGCAGTTCTTC. Full variable domain (rest looked up from reference TRBV9 and TRBJ2-1): DSGVTQTPKHLITATGQRVTLRCSPRSGDLSVYWYQQSLDQGLQFLIQYYNGEERAKGNILERFSAQQFPDLHSELNLSSLELGDSALYFCASSVEWTGSNEQFFGPGTRLTVL.

This clone was seen just once. V is TRBV29-1 and J is TRBJ1-1; TRBD1 is a possible D gene (5 bases). Germline V lookup: CDR1 SQVTM, CDR2 ANQGSEA. The CDR3 sequence is 13 residues long. V gave up 4 bases and J gave up 8 bases, with 17 bases separating them. The chain's CDR3 is CSVGSMTAGEAFF. The CDR3 bases are TGCAGCGTTGGTTCGATGACAGCGGGCGAAGCTTTCTTT.

The chain's CDR3 is CSVGDSPAKNIQYF. The CDR3 bases are TGCAGCGTTGGTGACTCTCCAGCCAAAAACATTCAGTACTTC. The V gene is TRBV29-1, the J gene TRBJ2-4; no definite D call. The CDR3 is 14 amino acids. Germline values: CDR1 SQVTM, CDR2 ANQGSEA. V gave up 4 bases and J gave up 0 bases, with 10 bases separating them. The whole variable domain, filled in from reference TRBV29-1 and TRBJ2-4, reads SAVISQKPSRDICQRGTSLTIQCQVDSQVTMMFWYRQQPGQSLTLIATANQGSEATYESGFVIDKFPISRPNLTFSTLTVSNMSPEDSSIYLCSVGDSPAKNIQYFGAGTRLSVL.

This chain links TRBV2 with TRBJ2-2; D is perhaps TRBD1 (5 bases). Per the germline V gene, CDR1 is SNHLY and CDR2 is FYNNEI. The CDR3 sequence is 14 residues long. The V and J ends lost 0 bases and 8 bases respectively, with 10 bases between them. CDR3 amino acids: CASSEAFRAGELFF. The CDR3 DNA reads as TGTGCCAGCAGTGAAGCCTTCAGGGCAGGGGAGCTGTTTTTT.

V usage is TRBV27 and J usage is TRBJ2-4; TRBD1 matches at 12 bases. The CDR3 extends over 15 amino acids. The V segment lost 3 bases and the J segment 8 bases; nucleotides outside the gene matches: 5. Germline lookup yields CDR1 MNHEY and CDR2 SMNVEV (reference sequence). The CDR3 region is CASSLGTGGNHIQYF. For the CDR3, the DNA is TGTGCCAGCAGTTTGGGGACAGGGGGCAACCACATTCAGTACTTC.

The chain joins TRBV19 to TRBJ1-5; 8 nucleotides agree with TRBD1. V gave up 3 bases and J gave up 3 bases; unmatched junction bases: 7. CDR1 is LNHDA and CDR2 is SQIVND in the germline V gene (reference sequence). The CDR3 length is 16 residues. This chain's CDR3 is CASSIWTGRVNQPQHF. In nucleotides, the CDR3 is TGTGCCAGTAGTATTTGGACAGGGAGGGTCAATCAGCCCCAGCATTTT.

The gene calls are TRBV12-3 or TRBV12-4 and TRBJ1-2, with D perhaps matching TRBD1 (6 bases). This CDR3 region has 13 residues. Trimming pared 4 bases from V and 2 bases from J, leaving 8 bases between. As DNA, the CDR3 is TGTGCCAGCAGTTCGGACAGCAACTATGGCTACACCTTC. Protein product: CASSSDSNYGYTF.

The rearrangement uses TRBV4-1 and TRBJ1-6; the D gene is possibly TRBD1 (6 bases). This CDR3 spans 19 amino acids. V dropped 2 bases and J dropped 0 bases, with 17 bases sitting between them. Germline V gives CDR1 MGHRA, CDR2 YSYEKL. CDR3 coding DNA: TGCGCCAGCAGCCAACCCTTCAGTCAGGGGACCTCCTATAATTCACCCCTCCACTTT. Amino acid sequence: CASSQPFSQGTSYNSPLHF.

The V and J genes are TRBV20-1 and TRBJ1-2, with D uncertain. Germline CDR1 DFQATT, CDR2 SNEGSKA (reference sequence). Trimming cost V 2 bases and J 2 bases, with 3 bases left between them. This CDR3 contains 11 residues. The CDR3 here is CSARMNYGYTF. DNA of the CDR3: TGCAGTGCTAGAATGAACTATGGCTACACCTTC.

The chain uses TRBV28 and TRBJ1-2; D remains unclear. This CDR3 is built from 13 residues. Trimming removed 4 bases from V and 4 bases from J, with 10 bases in between. CDR1 MDHEN and CDR2 SYDVKM come from the germline V gene. CDR3 coding DNA: TGTGCCAGCAGTTCCGGAGGACTCTATGGCTACACCTTC. It is translated as CASSSGGLYGYTF.

The chain uses TRBV11-1 and TRBJ2-5; D not certain. Germline V gene lookup returns CDR1 SGHAT and CDR2 FQDESV (reference sequence). This CDR3 has 14 amino acids. V was pared by 1 base and J by 5 bases, with 11 bases between. The CDR3 nucleotides read TGTGCCAGCAGCTTAGGTTATGTTATGGAGACCCAGTACTTC. It encodes CASSLGYVMETQYF.

The rearrangement joins TRBV28 to TRBJ1-5; D is unresolved. V dropped 6 bases and J dropped 1 base, with 4 bases sitting between them. Germline V CDR1 and CDR2: MDHEN, SYDVKM. The CDR3 has 12 amino acids. The CDR3 here is CASRVSNQPQHF. As DNA, the CDR3 is TGTGCCAGCAGGGTAAGCAATCAGCCCCAGCATTTT. The full variable domain, rest sourced from reference TRBV28 and TRBJ1-5, is DVKVTQSSRYLVKRTGEKVFLECVQDMDHENMFWYRQDPGLGLRLIYFSYDVKMKEKGDIPEGYSVSREKKERFSLILESASTNQTSMYLCASRVSNQPQHFGDGTRLSIL.

The V and J genes are TRBV7-3 and TRBJ1-2; no clear D. Trimming left V 8 bases short and J 3 bases short, with 4 bases between. Germline V gene sequence: CDR1 SGHTA, CDR2 FQGTGA. The CDR3 is 10 amino acids. The CDR3 DNA reads TGTGCCAGCCGGGACTATGGCTACACCTTC. It is translated as CASRDYGYTF.

V gene TRBV6-6 combines with J gene TRBJ1-1; TRBD1 aligns across 9 bases. The CDR3 length is 15 residues. CDR1 and CDR2 (germline): MNHNY, SVGAGI (reference sequence). Trimming cost V 1 base and J 4 bases; bases outside gene matches: 4. CDR3 loop: CASSYYGTGITEAFF. The DNA of the CDR3 is TGTGCCAGCAGTTACTATGGGACAGGGATCACTGAAGCTTTCTTT.

The count of this clone is one. The V gene is TRBV4-1, the J gene TRBJ2-3; a weak D match, TRBD1 (6 bases). CDR3 length equals 16 residues. Germline V gives CDR1 MGHRA, CDR2 YSYEKL. V was pared by 2 bases and J by 3 bases, with 15 bases between. The CDR3 sequence is CASSQSDRWGTDTQYF. The CDR3 nucleotides read TGCGCCAGCAGCCAAAGCGACAGGTGGGGTACAGATACGCAGTATTTT.

CDR3: CASSQVKGVRNTEAFF. The DNA of the CDR3 is TGTGCCAGCAGCCAAGTTAAAGGTGTCCGGAACACTGAAGCTTTCTTT. The chain recombines TRBV14 with TRBJ1-1; D gene unclear. V was shortened by 1 base and J by 1 base, with 13 bases between the two germline ends. The CDR3 sequence is 16 residues long. The germline V gene encodes CDR1 SGHDN and CDR2 FVKESK.

V usage is TRBV11-2 and J usage is TRBJ1-4, with a tentative D call TRBD1 (5 bases). Germline assignment: CDR1 SGHAT and CDR2 FQNNGV. Deletions cut 5 bases from V and 2 bases from J, with 18 bases between. The CDR3 is 17 residues long. CDR3: CASSPGGGIATNEKLFF. In DNA form, the CDR3 reads TGTGCCAGCAGCCCAGGCGGGGGAATAGCTACTAATGAAAAACTGTTTTTT.

The chain employs TRBV5-1 and TRBJ2-7, with D perhaps TRBD2 (6 bases). V gave up 4 bases and J gave up 0 bases, with 8 bases separating them. Germline CDR1 is SGHRS and CDR2 is YFSETQ. The CDR3 consists of 13 residues. The CDR3 reads CASSLDYSYEQYF. CDR3 nucleotides: TGCGCCAGCAGCCTGGACTACTCCTACGAGCAGTACTTC.

V and J are TRBV5-4 and TRBJ1-2; unclear D gene. V was cut by 5 bases and J by 7 bases, with 12 bases left in between. The CDR3 totals 12 residues. Germline CDR1 is SGHNT and CDR2 is YYREEE (reference sequence). CDR3 DNA sequence: TGTGCCAGCAGTGAATCGGAGGGTGGCTACACCTTC. This gives the protein CASSESEGGYTF.

The genes are TRBV6-2 or TRBV6-3 and TRBJ1-6; D gene uncertain. The CDR3 is made up of 14 amino acids. V was shortened by 5 bases and J by 7 bases, with 12 bases between the two germline ends. Germline values: CDR1 MNHEY, CDR2 SVGEGT. CDR3 in amino acids: CASSGRATNSPLHF. The CDR3 nucleotides read TGTGCCAGCAGTGGCCGAGCGACGAATTCACCCCTCCACTTT.